This TCR beta chain was documented in a study of tissue T cells after allogeneic stem cell transplantation (dated by TCRdb to between 2021 and 2023). General notes on the study: The study profiled TCR beta repertoires in many tissues obtained from research autopsies of patients with and without GVHD, and also in mouse models of GVHD. The human arm was conducted as a prospective observational study, and neither blinding nor randomization was performed. Overall results and qualifications from the work: Which tissue TCRs were alloreactive or antigen-specific was not determined in the study, and some of the clones might have been host cells that persisted. Within patients, how anatomically similar tissues were was a major factor shaping TCR repertoire composition, regardless of disease or transplant status. The patient cohort was small and varied clinically, and sampling depth was recognized as a limitation. Few T cell clones were found to be shared across patients, but shared repertoire signatures across patients were revealed in a tissue-specific fashion by motif-based clustering. Blood and spleen T cells captured only a limited portion of the TCR repertoire detected in tissues, in both patients and mice.

Sample time point, as interpreted from the label and publication: mouse harvest day 14 after allogeneic transplant. Mouse grafts consisting of 10^7 T-cell-depleted bone marrow cells combined with 10^6 splenic CD5+ T cells were administered by tail vein injection. To model GVHD in mice, a major MHC-mismatch B6 (H2b) into BALB/c (H2d) model was used, and tissues were profiled at day 7 or 14. On day 7 or 14 post-transplant, mouse tissues and retro-orbital blood were harvested with separate sterile tools for each animal, and livers were flushed before harvest. Before genomic DNA isolation with the DNeasy Blood & Tissue Kit, mouse tissues were minced with razor blades in buffered saline. The CDR1 and CDR2 encoded by the germline V gene (reference sequence) are KGHPV and FQNQEV. The CDR3, from cysteine to phenylalanine, totals 13 residues. Part of the CDR3 DNA is given, 36 bases translated from base 1. Compared with germline, V lacks 3 bases and J lacks 4 bases; bases without a gene match: 3.

On this clone itself: Its antigen has not been determined. The gene nomenclature and germline references here are murine. The read ends 1 residue before the CDR3 terminus; that terminus is restored from the germline J gene.

Receptors were amplified or captured by the immunoSEQ multiplex PCR assay. TCRbeta CDR3 sequencing was performed at survey depth by Adaptive Biotechnologies, and CDR3 sequences, V/J genes, productive frequency and template counts were reported. TCR beta CDR3 regions were amplified from genomic DNA rather than RNA. In the original analysis: Jensen-Shannon divergence was used to quantify pairwise repertoire overlap between tissues, with a value of 1 indicating complete divergence and a value of 0 indicating identical repertoires. Tissues were clustered by single-linkage agglomerative hierarchical clustering of pairwise JSD values, and the clustering results were displayed as dendrograms. All patient samples were analyzed with GLIPH2 using simulation_depth 1000, kmer_min_depth 3 and cdr3_length_cutoff 8, and only groups containing more than two unique CDR3s were kept. A standardized tissue-overlap score was generated by extrapolating Jaccard GLIPH-group overlap across patients to a standard repertoire size of 1000 clones. To look at how diversity was associated with clinical or experimental variables, linear mixed-effect models were used, with tissue treated as a fixed effect and individual treated as a random effect. Held by TCRdb, this immuneACCESS table contains in-frame sequences only and omits some clones. Under half of the omission traces to an unresolved V gene where checked; the cause of the rest is unknown. The V and J calls and clone size were taken over from that table, and D and trimming were inferred from the DNA. The sample includes 4,000 to 5,500 clones, with approximately 40% observed a single time. The ten top clones hold about 23% of the sample.

This TCR derives from a female BALB/c mouse given C57BL/6 T cells with graft-versus-host disease after an allogeneic hematopoietic cell transplant. The rearranged chain carries TRBV26 and TRBJ2-7, and TRBD2 matches 7 of the central bases. The sequenced material came from gut tissue. The CDR3 reads CASSLGTVYEQYF. The CDR3 DNA, read in part, is TGTGCCAGCAGTCTAGGGACTGTATATGAACAGTAC.